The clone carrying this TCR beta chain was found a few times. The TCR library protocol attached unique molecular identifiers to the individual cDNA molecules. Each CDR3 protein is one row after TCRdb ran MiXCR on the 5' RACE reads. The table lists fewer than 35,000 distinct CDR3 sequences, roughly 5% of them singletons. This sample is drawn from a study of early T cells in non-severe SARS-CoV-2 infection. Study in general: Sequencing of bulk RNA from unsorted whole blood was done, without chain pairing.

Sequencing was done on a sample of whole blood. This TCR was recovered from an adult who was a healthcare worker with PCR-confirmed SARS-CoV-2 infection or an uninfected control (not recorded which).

The CDR3 loop reads CSASGLAGFQETQYF. DNA for the CDR3: TGCAGTGCGAGCGGACTAGCGGGATTTCAAGAGACCCAGTACTTC. The rearrangement joins TRBV20-1 to TRBJ2-5; 12 bases are a match to TRBD2. The CDR3 has 15 residues. V lost 6 bases to trimming and J lost 2 bases; unmatched junction nucleotides: 7. The germline gives CDR1 DFQATT, CDR2 SNEGSKA (reference sequence).